This T cell receptor (beta chain) was profiled in a study of CD8 T cells in ankylosing spondylitis. From the 5' RACE reads, TCRdb called clonotypes with MiXCR, one entry per CDR3 protein. The sample holds some 240,000 distinct CDR3 sequences, 7.5% to 9% seen once. This clonotype came up a few times. Trimming removed 0 bases at V and 4 bases at J, with 7 bases between. Germline values: CDR1 DFQATT, CDR2 SNEGSKA (reference sequence). The CDR3 is 12 residues long. The source is a male donor with ankylosing spondylitis or in good health (not recorded which). This chain links TRBV20-1 with TRBJ2-7; D remains unclear. The sample consisted of blood, either unsorted or a sorted T cell fraction (not recorded which). Here the CDR3 reads CSARDGRYEQYF. CDR3 nucleotide sequence: TGCAGTGCTAGAGATGGCAGGTACGAGCAGTACTTC.